The rows below give T cell receptor beta chains drawn from one sample of a study of somatic mutations in cytotoxic T cells in rheumatoid arthritis. Generated by immunoSEQ multiplex PCR, the TCRdb table keeps only in-frame clones and is missing some. Seen here are 9,000 to 15,000 clones, roughly 69% observed once, and the top ten hold under 14%. What was sequenced was CD8+ T cells sorted from blood. Receptors originate from a woman aged 35 to 49 in good health. The CDR3 runs from the conserved cysteine through the conserved F or W. D genes are given only for firm matches. Not all rows give a size; the values are once, few, many and, for expanded clones, a class.

v_gene: TRBV6-1
j_gene: TRBJ2-1
d_gene: TRBD1
abundance: NA
CDR3aa: CASNRGGAGYNEQFF
CDR3nt: TGTGCCAGCAATAGAGGGGGCGCAGGGTACAATGAGCAGTTCTTC

v_gene: TRBV6-5
j_gene: TRBJ2-7
d_gene: NA
abundance: once
CDR3aa: CASSYSEQLITEQYF
CDR3nt: TGTGCCAGCAGTTACTCCGAGCAGCTTATTACCGAGCAGTACTTC

v_gene: TRBV2
j_gene: TRBJ2-1
d_gene: TRBD1
abundance: NA
CDR3aa: CANPNPGQGANEQFF
CDR3nt: TGTGCCAACCCGAACCCCGGACAGGGGGCGAATGAGCAGTTCTTC

v_gene: TRBV5-4
j_gene: TRBJ1-2
d_gene: NA
abundance: NA
CDR3aa: CASRLSTVYGYTF
CDR3nt: TGTGCCAGCAGACTCTCGACAGTCTATGGCTACACCTTC

v_gene: TRBV28
j_gene: TRBJ2-3
d_gene: NA
abundance: NA
CDR3aa: CASSSAEIYSTDTQYF
CDR3nt: TGTGCCAGCAGTTCAGCAGAGATTTATAGCACAGATACGCAGTATTTT

v_gene: TRBV7-8
j_gene: TRBJ2-1
d_gene: NA
abundance: NA
CDR3aa: CASSSGLGNEQFF
CDR3nt: TGTGCCAGCAGCTCGGGACTCGGCAATGAGCAGTTCTTC

v_gene: TRBV2
j_gene: TRBJ1-2
d_gene: TRBD1
abundance: NA
CDR3aa: CAHQSGQGADGYTF
CDR3nt: TGTGCCCATCAGTCGGGACAGGGGGCTGATGGCTACACCTTC

v_gene: TRBV19
j_gene: TRBJ1-5
d_gene: NA
abundance: NA
CDR3aa: CASRLSNQPQHF
CDR3nt: TGTGCCAGTAGGTTATCGAATCAGCCCCAGCATTTT

v_gene: TRBV28
j_gene: TRBJ2-1
d_gene: NA
abundance: NA
CDR3aa: CASSLGPSHPYNEQFF
CDR3nt: TGTGCCAGCAGTTTAGGGCCGTCCCACCCTTACAATGAGCAGTTCTTC

v_gene: TRBV29-1
j_gene: TRBJ1-2
d_gene: NA
abundance: NA
CDR3aa: CSAQWGGNYGYTF
CDR3nt: TGCAGCGCCCAATGGGGGGGCAACTATGGCTACACCTTC

v_gene: TRBV4-1
j_gene: TRBJ1-5
d_gene: NA
abundance: NA
CDR3aa: CASSQDESGLSNQPQHF
CDR3nt: TGCGCCAGCAGCCAAGATGAGTCAGGACTTAGCAATCAGCCCCAGCATTTT

v_gene: TRBV7-9
j_gene: TRBJ2-5
d_gene: TRBD2
abundance: NA
CDR3aa: CASSPGTSGRHQQETQYF
CDR3nt: TGTGCCAGCAGCCCAGGGACTAGCGGGAGACATCAACAAGAGACCCAGTACTTC

v_gene: TRBV11-3
j_gene: TRBJ1-1
d_gene: TRBD1
abundance: NA
CDR3aa: CASSPAGGDTEAFF
CDR3nt: TGTGCCAGCAGCCCAGCAGGGGGGGACACTGAGGCTTTCTTT

v_gene: TRBV19
j_gene: TRBJ1-5
d_gene: TRBD1
abundance: NA
CDR3aa: CASSTDRAAGQPQHF
CDR3nt: TGTGCCAGTAGCACGGACAGGGCGGCAGGTCAGCCCCAGCATTTT

v_gene: TRBV6-5
j_gene: TRBJ2-5
d_gene: NA
abundance: NA
CDR3aa: CASGHRDQETQYF
CDR3nt: TGTGCCAGCGGTCACCGGGACCAAGAGACCCAGTACTTC

v_gene: TRBV14
j_gene: TRBJ2-1
d_gene: TRBD2
abundance: NA
CDR3aa: CASSQTGTSIYEQFF
CDR3nt: TGTGCCAGCAGCCAAACCGGGACTAGTATTTATGAGCAGTTCTTC

v_gene: TRBV28
j_gene: TRBJ1-6
d_gene: NA
abundance: few
CDR3aa: CASRPTTVTPLHF
CDR3nt: TGTGCCAGCAGACCTACGACAGTGACACCCCTCCACTTT

v_gene: TRBV9
j_gene: TRBJ2-3
d_gene: NA
abundance: NA
CDR3aa: CASSVGGTDTQYF
CDR3nt: TGTGCCAGCAGCGTAGGGGGCACAGATACGCAGTATTTT

v_gene: TRBV5-4
j_gene: TRBJ1-6
d_gene: NA
abundance: NA
CDR3aa: CASSLAGPNSPLHF
CDR3nt: TGTGCCAGCAGCTTGGCAGGGCCTAATTCACCCCTCCACTTT

v_gene: TRBV27
j_gene: TRBJ2-1
d_gene: NA
abundance: NA
CDR3aa: CASSLSPLSGNEQFF
CDR3nt: TGTGCCAGCAGTTTATCGCCCCTCTCGGGAAATGAGCAGTTCTTC

v_gene: TRBV13
j_gene: TRBJ1-2
d_gene: TRBD1
abundance: NA
CDR3aa: CASTQQGANYGYTF
CDR3nt: TGTGCCAGCACCCAACAGGGGGCCAACTATGGCTACACCTTC

v_gene: TRBV29-1
j_gene: TRBJ2-2
d_gene: NA
abundance: NA
CDR3aa: CSLAANTGELFF
CDR3nt: TGCAGCTTAGCGGCCAACACCGGGGAGCTGTTTTTT

v_gene: TRBV5-1
j_gene: TRBJ2-1
d_gene: TRBD1
abundance: NA
CDR3aa: CASSWTGTYNEQFF
CDR3nt: TGCGCCAGCAGCTGGACAGGGACGTACAATGAGCAGTTCTTC

v_gene: TRBV14
j_gene: TRBJ2-6
d_gene: NA
abundance: NA
CDR3aa: CASSQDNDRPAGANVLTF
CDR3nt: TGTGCCAGCAGCCAAGATAATGACCGGCCTGCGGGGGCCAACGTCCTGACTTTC

v_gene: TRBV7-2
j_gene: TRBJ2-3
d_gene: NA
abundance: NA
CDR3aa: CASSLGLMQYF
CDR3nt: TGTGCCAGCAGCTTAGGGTTAATGCAGTATTTT

v_gene: TRBV30
j_gene: TRBJ2-2
d_gene: NA
abundance: NA
CDR3aa: CAWNHLGGAHGELFF
CDR3nt: TGTGCCTGGAACCACCTGGGGGGGGCGCACGGGGAGCTGTTTTTT

v_gene: TRBV5-5
j_gene: TRBJ1-2
d_gene: NA
abundance: NA
CDR3aa: CASSLEQGVVYGYTF
CDR3nt: TGTGCCAGCAGCTTGGAACAGGGAGTGGTCTATGGCTACACCTTC

v_gene: TRBV7-9
j_gene: TRBJ2-3
d_gene: NA
abundance: NA
CDR3aa: CASSTMADTQYF
CDR3nt: TGTGCCAGCAGCACAATGGCAGATACGCAGTATTTT

v_gene: TRBV12-5
j_gene: TRBJ1-1
d_gene: NA
abundance: NA
CDR3aa: CASARADTEAFF
CDR3nt: TGTGCTAGTGCCAGAGCGGACACTGAAGCTTTCTTT

v_gene: TRBV28
j_gene: TRBJ2-5
d_gene: TRBD2
abundance: NA
CDR3aa: CASGLAGKETQYF
CDR3nt: TGTGCCAGCGGACTAGCGGGGAAAGAGACCCAGTACTTC

v_gene: TRBV7-6
j_gene: TRBJ2-7
d_gene: TRBD1
abundance: few
CDR3aa: CASSSGTGGPYEQYF
CDR3nt: TGTGCCAGCAGCTCCGGGACAGGGGGCCCCTACGAGCAGTACTTC

v_gene: TRBV6-1
j_gene: TRBJ1-5
d_gene: TRBD1
abundance: NA
CDR3aa: CASSETGGAGNQPQHF
CDR3nt: TGTGCCAGCAGTGAGACAGGGGGCGCGGGTAATCAGCCCCAGCATTTT

v_gene: TRBV9
j_gene: TRBJ2-1
d_gene: TRBD2
abundance: NA
CDR3aa: CASSALLAGGYNEQFF
CDR3nt: TGTGCCAGCAGCGCCCTGCTAGCGGGAGGGTACAATGAGCAGTTCTTC

v_gene: TRBV10-2
j_gene: TRBJ2-3
d_gene: TRBD1
abundance: NA
CDR3aa: CASSTGTGMDTQYF
CDR3nt: TGCGCCAGCAGCACCGGGACAGGGATGGATACGCAGTATTTT

v_gene: TRBV19
j_gene: TRBJ1-1
d_gene: NA
abundance: NA
CDR3aa: CASSRQANTEAFF
CDR3nt: TGTGCCAGTAGTAGACAGGCGAACACTGAAGCTTTCTTT

v_gene: TRBV7-8
j_gene: TRBJ1-1
d_gene: NA
abundance: NA
CDR3aa: CASSLDFVGAFF
CDR3nt: TGTGCCAGCAGCTTAGATTTTGTAGGAGCTTTCTTT

v_gene: TRBV7-6
j_gene: TRBJ1-1
d_gene: NA
abundance: NA
CDR3aa: CASSLGGDSEAFF
CDR3nt: TGTGCCAGCAGCTTAGGAGGGGACTCTGAAGCTTTCTTT

v_gene: TRBV19
j_gene: TRBJ2-6
d_gene: NA
abundance: NA
CDR3aa: CASGANVLTF
CDR3nt: TGTGCCTCTGGGGCCAACGTCCTGACTTTC

v_gene: TRBV9
j_gene: TRBJ2-5
d_gene: TRBD2
abundance: NA
CDR3aa: CASSVDGGGKETQYF
CDR3nt: TGTGCCAGCAGCGTAGATGGCGGGGGGAAAGAGACCCAGTACTTC

v_gene: TRBV18
j_gene: TRBJ1-1
d_gene: NA
abundance: NA
CDR3aa: CASSPSGRENTEAFF
CDR3nt: TGTGCCAGCTCACCATCGGGGCGAGAGAACACTGAAGCTTTCTTT

v_gene: TRBV13
j_gene: TRBJ2-2
d_gene: TRBD2
abundance: NA
CDR3aa: CASSSPSGRDTGELFF
CDR3nt: TGTGCCAGCAGCTCGCCCAGCGGGAGGGACACCGGGGAGCTGTTTTTT

v_gene: TRBV28
j_gene: TRBJ1-3
d_gene: TRBD1
abundance: once
CDR3aa: CASRPPGQLGNTIYF
CDR3nt: TGTGCCAGCAGACCCCCGGGACAGCTCGGAAACACCATATATTTT

v_gene: TRBV19
j_gene: TRBJ2-2
d_gene: TRBD2
abundance: NA
CDR3aa: CASSTITSGRTGELFF
CDR3nt: TGTGCCAGTAGTACGATAACTAGCGGGAGGACCGGGGAGCTGTTTTTT

v_gene: TRBV5-4
j_gene: TRBJ1-2
d_gene: TRBD1
abundance: NA
CDR3aa: CASSLMTRDREGFNYGYTF
CDR3nt: TGTGCCAGCAGCTTAATGACCCGGGACAGGGAAGGCTTTAACTATGGCTACACCTTC

v_gene: TRBV2
j_gene: TRBJ1-1
d_gene: NA
abundance: NA
CDR3aa: CASSDSLKAFF
CDR3nt: TGTGCCAGCAGTGATAGTCTTAAAGCTTTCTTT

v_gene: TRBV19
j_gene: TRBJ2-7
d_gene: NA
abundance: NA
CDR3aa: CASSIVHLYEQYF
CDR3nt: TGTGCCAGTAGTATAGTACATCTTTACGAGCAGTACTTC

v_gene: TRBV25-1
j_gene: TRBJ2-2
d_gene: TRBD1
abundance: NA
CDR3aa: CASSENLGTGKYTGELFF
CDR3nt: TGTGCCAGCAGTGAAAACCTCGGGACAGGGAAATACACCGGGGAGCTGTTTTTT

v_gene: TRBV29-1
j_gene: TRBJ2-7
d_gene: TRBD2
abundance: few
CDR3aa: CSIRTSVSYEQYF
CDR3nt: TGCAGCATTCGGACTAGCGTCTCCTACGAGCAGTACTTC

v_gene: TRBV10-3
j_gene: TRBJ2-5
d_gene: NA
abundance: NA
CDR3aa: CAIREEGARETQYF
CDR3nt: TGTGCCATAAGAGAGGAGGGGGCAAGAGAGACCCAGTACTTC

v_gene: TRBV7-6
j_gene: TRBJ2-3
d_gene: TRBD2
abundance: NA
CDR3aa: CASSLASGGKDTQYF
CDR3nt: TGTGCCAGCAGCCTCGCGAGCGGGGGGAAAGATACGCAGTATTTT

v_gene: TRBV9
j_gene: TRBJ2-2
d_gene: NA
abundance: NA
CDR3aa: CASSVDHGELFF
CDR3nt: TGTGCCAGCAGCGTAGATCACGGGGAGCTGTTTTTT

v_gene: TRBV9
j_gene: TRBJ2-7
d_gene: TRBD2
abundance: NA
CDR3aa: CASSVALLAGDEQYF
CDR3nt: TGTGCCAGCAGCGTAGCTTTACTAGCGGGAGACGAGCAGTACTTC

v_gene: TRBV7-3
j_gene: TRBJ1-5
d_gene: NA
abundance: few
CDR3aa: CASSLRFMAPQHF
CDR3nt: TGTGCCAGCAGCTTACGGTTCATGGCACCCCAGCATTTT

v_gene: TRBV5-1
j_gene: TRBJ2-4
d_gene: TRBD1
abundance: NA
CDR3aa: CASSLSPGGGENIQYF
CDR3nt: TGCGCCAGCAGCTTGTCCCCAGGGGGTGGAGAAAACATTCAGTACTTC

v_gene: TRBV4-3
j_gene: TRBJ2-6
d_gene: NA
abundance: NA
CDR3aa: CASSQDWWSRMGSGANVLTF
CDR3nt: TGCGCCAGCAGCCAAGATTGGTGGTCCCGTATGGGCTCTGGGGCCAACGTCCTGACTTTC

v_gene: TRBV12-5
j_gene: TRBJ2-6
d_gene: NA
abundance: NA
CDR3aa: CASGFAVSSGANVLTF
CDR3nt: TGTGCTAGTGGTTTTGCGGTCTCGTCTGGGGCCAACGTCCTGACTTTC

v_gene: TRBV4-3
j_gene: TRBJ2-6
d_gene: NA
abundance: NA
CDR3aa: CASSQEGVSGANVLTF
CDR3nt: TGCGCCAGCAGCCAAGAGGGGGTCTCTGGGGCCAACGTCCTGACTTTC

v_gene: TRBV4-1
j_gene: TRBJ1-1
d_gene: TRBD1
abundance: NA
CDR3aa: CASSPGQSLEAFF
CDR3nt: TGCGCCAGCAGCCCGGGACAGTCATTAGAAGCTTTCTTT

v_gene: TRBV6-1
j_gene: TRBJ2-4
d_gene: NA
abundance: NA
CDR3aa: CASTLEGQKKNIQYF
CDR3nt: TGTGCCAGCACACTGGAGGGACAGAAAAAAAACATTCAGTACTTC

v_gene: TRBV5-1
j_gene: TRBJ1-2
d_gene: NA
abundance: medium-sized
CDR3aa: CASSFRDGNYGYTF
CDR3nt: TGCGCCAGCAGCTTCCGGGACGGGAACTATGGCTACACCTTC